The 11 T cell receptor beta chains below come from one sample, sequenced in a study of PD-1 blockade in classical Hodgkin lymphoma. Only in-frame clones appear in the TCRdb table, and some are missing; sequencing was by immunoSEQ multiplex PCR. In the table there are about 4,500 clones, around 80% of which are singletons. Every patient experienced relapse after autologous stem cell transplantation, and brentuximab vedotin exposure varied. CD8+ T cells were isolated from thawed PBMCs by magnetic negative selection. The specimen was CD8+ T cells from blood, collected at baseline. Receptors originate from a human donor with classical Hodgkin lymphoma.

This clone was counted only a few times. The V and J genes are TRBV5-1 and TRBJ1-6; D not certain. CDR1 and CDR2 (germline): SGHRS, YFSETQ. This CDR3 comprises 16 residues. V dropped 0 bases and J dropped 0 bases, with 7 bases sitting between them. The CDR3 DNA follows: TGCGCCAGCAGCTTGGCCTCAAGCTCCTATAATTCACCCCTCCACTTT. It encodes CASSLASSSYNSPLHF.

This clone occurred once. CDR3 amino acids: CASATLGIDRVNQPQHF. In DNA form, the CDR3 reads TGTGCCAGCGCAACATTGGGGATTGACAGGGTAAATCAGCCCCAGCATTTT. This chain connects TRBV27 to TRBJ1-5, with 7 bases that match TRBD1. Losses at the gene ends were 8 bases for V and 4 bases for J; bases not matched to a gene: 17. This CDR3 is built from 17 residues. CDR1 is MNHEY and CDR2 is SMNVEV in the germline V gene (reference sequence).

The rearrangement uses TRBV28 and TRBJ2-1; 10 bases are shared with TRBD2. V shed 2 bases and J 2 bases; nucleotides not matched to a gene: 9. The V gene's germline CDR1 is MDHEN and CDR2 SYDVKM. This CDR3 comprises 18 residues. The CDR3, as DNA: TGTGCCAGCAGTTTAATCGCGCGGGGGACTAGCGCCTACAATGAGCAGTTCTTC. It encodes CASSLIARGTSAYNEQFF.

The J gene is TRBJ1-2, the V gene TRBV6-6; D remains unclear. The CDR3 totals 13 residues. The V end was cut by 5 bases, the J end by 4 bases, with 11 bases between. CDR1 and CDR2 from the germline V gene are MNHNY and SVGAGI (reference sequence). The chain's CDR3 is CASSVKDGYGYTF. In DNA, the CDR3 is TGTGCCAGCAGTGTAAAGGACGGCTATGGCTACACCTTC.

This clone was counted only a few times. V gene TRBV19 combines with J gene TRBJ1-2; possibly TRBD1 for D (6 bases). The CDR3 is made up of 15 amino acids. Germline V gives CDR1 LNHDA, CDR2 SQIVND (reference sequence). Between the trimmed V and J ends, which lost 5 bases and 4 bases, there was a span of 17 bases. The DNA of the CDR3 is TGTGCCAGTAGTCTCAGGGGAGCTGAGCGCTATGGCTACACCTTC. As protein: CASSLRGAERYGYTF.

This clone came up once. This CDR3 reads CASSLTGTGISYEQYF. CDR3 coding DNA: TGTGCCAGCAGTTTAACCGGGACAGGGATCTCCTACGAGCAGTACTTC. The chain couples TRBV5-6 to TRBJ2-7; 9 bases are shared with TRBD1. The CDR3 has 16 residues. The trim removed 5 bases at V and 0 bases at J, leaving 9 bases unmatched. CDR1 SGHDT and CDR2 YYEEEE come from the germline V gene.

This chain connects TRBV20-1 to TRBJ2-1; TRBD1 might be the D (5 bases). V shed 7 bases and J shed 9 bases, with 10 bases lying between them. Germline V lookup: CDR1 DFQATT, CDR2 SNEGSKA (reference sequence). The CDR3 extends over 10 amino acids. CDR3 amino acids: CSGGRAEQFF. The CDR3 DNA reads TGCAGTGGGGGCCGCGCTGAGCAGTTCTTC.

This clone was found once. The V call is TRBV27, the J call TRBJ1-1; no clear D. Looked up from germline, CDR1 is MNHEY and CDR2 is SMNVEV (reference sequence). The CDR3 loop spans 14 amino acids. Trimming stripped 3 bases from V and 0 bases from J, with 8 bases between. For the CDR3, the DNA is TGTGCCAGCAGTTTCCGGGCTTTGAACACTGAAGCTTTCTTT. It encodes CASSFRALNTEAFF.

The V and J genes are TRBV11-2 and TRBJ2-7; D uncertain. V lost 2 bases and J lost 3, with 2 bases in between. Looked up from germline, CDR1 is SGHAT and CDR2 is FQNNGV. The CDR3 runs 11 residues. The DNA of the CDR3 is TGTGCCAGCAGCTTAATCTACGAGCAGTACTTC. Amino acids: CASSLIYEQYF.

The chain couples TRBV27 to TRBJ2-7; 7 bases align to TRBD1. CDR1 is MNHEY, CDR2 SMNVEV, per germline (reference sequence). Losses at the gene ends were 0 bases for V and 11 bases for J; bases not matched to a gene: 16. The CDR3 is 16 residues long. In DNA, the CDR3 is TGTGCCAGCAGTTTATCTGGGATCCCCGACAGGGACCTGGAGTACTTC. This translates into CASSLSGIPDRDLEYF.

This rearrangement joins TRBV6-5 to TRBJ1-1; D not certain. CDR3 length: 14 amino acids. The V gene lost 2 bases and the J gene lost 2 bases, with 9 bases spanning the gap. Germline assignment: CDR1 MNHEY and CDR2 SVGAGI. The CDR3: CASSYEVTNTEAFF. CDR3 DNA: TGTGCCAGCAGTTACGAGGTTACAAACACTGAAGCTTTCTTT.